This T cell receptor beta chain was identified during a study of cytomegalovirus exposure and HLA in healthy donors. The PCR contained 60 Vbeta and 13 Jbeta primers. TCRdb's table, derived via immunoSEQ multiplex PCR, lists solely in-frame clones and lacks some. The data show 150,000 to 200,000 clones, with around three quarters seen just once and less than 1.2% held by the top ten. The CDR3 has 12 amino acids. Losses at the gene ends were 8 bases for V and 9 bases for J; bases not matched to a gene: 6. The germline gives CDR1 SEHNR, CDR2 FQNEAQ (reference sequence). This receptor was identified in a woman in her forties in good health and CMV-seronegative. Sequencing was done on a sample of PBMCs. This sequence joins TRBV7-9 and TRBJ2-1; 8 bases agree with TRBD2. The CDR3 nucleotides read TGTGCCAGCCACGGGGGGGACGGTGAGCAGTTCTTC. It encodes CASHGGDGEQFF. The full variable domain, completed using reference TRBV7-9 and TRBJ2-1, is DTGVSQNPRHKITKRGQNVTFRCDPISEHNRLYWYRQTLGQGPEFLTYFQNEAQLEKSRLLSDRFSAERPKGSFSTLEIQRTEQGDSAMYLCASHGGDGEQFFGPGTRLTVL.